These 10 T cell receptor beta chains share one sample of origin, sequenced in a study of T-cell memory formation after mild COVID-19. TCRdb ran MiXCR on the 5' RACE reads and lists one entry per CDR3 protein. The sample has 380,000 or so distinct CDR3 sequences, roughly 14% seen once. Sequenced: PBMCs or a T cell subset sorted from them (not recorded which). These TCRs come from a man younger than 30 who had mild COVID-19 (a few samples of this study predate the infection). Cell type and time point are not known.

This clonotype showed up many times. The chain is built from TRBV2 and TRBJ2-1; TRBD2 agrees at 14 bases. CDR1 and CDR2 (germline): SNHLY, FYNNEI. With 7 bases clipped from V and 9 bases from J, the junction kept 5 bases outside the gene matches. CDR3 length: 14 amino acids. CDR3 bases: TGTGCCAGCAAGACTAGCGGGGGGGCCACTGAGCAGTTCTTC. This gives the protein CASKTSGGATEQFF.

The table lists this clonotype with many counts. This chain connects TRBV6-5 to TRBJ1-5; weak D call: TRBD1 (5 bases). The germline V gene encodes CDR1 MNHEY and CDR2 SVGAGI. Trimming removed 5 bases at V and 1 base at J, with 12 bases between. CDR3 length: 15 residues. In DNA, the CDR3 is TGTGCCAGCAGTCCAAGCAGGGCGAGCAATCAGCCCCAGCATTTT. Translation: CASSPSRASNQPQHF.

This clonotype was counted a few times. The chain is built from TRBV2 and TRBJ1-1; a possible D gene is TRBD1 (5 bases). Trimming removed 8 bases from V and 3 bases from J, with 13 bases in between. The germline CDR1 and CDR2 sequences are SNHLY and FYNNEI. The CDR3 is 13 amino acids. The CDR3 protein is CASEGTVDTEAFF. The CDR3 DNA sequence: TGTGCCAGCGAGGGGACGGTTGACACTGAAGCTTTCTTT.

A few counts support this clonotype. For the CDR3, the DNA is TGTGCCAGCAGCTTGTTTCTAGCGGGGCCCCGGGACGAGCAGTACGTC. This gives the protein CASSLFLAGPRDEQYV. The genes are TRBV5-4 and TRBJ2-7; 9 nucleotides agree with TRBD2. V lost 1 base and J lost 5; bases outside the gene matches: 10. Per the germline V gene, CDR1 is SGHNT and CDR2 is YYREEE (reference sequence). The CDR3 consists of 16 residues.

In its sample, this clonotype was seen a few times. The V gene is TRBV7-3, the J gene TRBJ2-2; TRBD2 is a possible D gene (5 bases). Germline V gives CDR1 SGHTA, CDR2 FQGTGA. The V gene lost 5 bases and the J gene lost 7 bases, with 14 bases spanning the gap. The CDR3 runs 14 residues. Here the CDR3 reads CASSPTLRGGELFF. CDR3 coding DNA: TGTGCCAGCAGCCCCACCCTACGGGGCGGGGAGCTGTTTTTT.

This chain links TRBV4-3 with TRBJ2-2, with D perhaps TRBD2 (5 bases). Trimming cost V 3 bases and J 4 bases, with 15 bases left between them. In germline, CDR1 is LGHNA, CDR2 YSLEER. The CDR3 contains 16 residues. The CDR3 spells CASSQRQAGGTGELFF. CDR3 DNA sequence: TGCGCCAGCAGCCAGAGGCAGGCGGGCGGCACCGGGGAGCTGTTTTTT.

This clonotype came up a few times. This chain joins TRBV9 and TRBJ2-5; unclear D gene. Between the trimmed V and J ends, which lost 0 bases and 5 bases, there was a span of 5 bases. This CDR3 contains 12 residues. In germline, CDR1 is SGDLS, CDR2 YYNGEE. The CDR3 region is CASSVGDETQYF. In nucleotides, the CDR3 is TGTGCCAGCAGCGTAGGGGATGAGACCCAGTACTTC.

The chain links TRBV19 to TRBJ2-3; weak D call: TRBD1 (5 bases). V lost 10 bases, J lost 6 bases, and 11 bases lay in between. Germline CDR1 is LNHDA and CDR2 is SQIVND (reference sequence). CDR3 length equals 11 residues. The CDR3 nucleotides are TGTGCCACGGCAGGGTACGATACGCAGTATTTT. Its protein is CATAGYDTQYF.

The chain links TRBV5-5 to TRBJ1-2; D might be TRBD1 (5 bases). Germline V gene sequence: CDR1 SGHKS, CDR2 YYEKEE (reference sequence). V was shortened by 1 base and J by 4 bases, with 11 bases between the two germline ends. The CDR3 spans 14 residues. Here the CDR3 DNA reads TGTGCCAGCAGCTTGAGAGACAGCAGCTATGGCTACACCTTC. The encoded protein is CASSLRDSSYGYTF.

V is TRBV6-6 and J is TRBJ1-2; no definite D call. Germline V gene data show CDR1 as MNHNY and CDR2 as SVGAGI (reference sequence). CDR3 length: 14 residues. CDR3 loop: CASKPGPQHSGYTF. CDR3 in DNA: TGTGCTTCCAAACCTGGTCCCCAGCATAGTGGCTACACCTTC.